What follows describes a single T cell receptor beta chain. This CDR3 is also generated by other DNA sequences in the sample. The source of the sample is a study of T cell responses to AZD1222 COVID-19 vaccine. This CDR3 contains 13 residues. Losses at the gene ends were 6 bases for V and 5 bases for J; bases not matched to a gene: 3. TCRdb's table, derived via immunoSEQ multiplex PCR, lists solely in-frame clones and lacks some. The table has tens of thousands of clones, roughly 90% seen once. Sequenced here: peripheral blood, sampled 28 days after the second AZD1222 dose. This clonotype was obtained from an adult who received the AZD1222 COVID-19 vaccine. The V gene is TRBV12-3 or TRBV12-4, the J gene TRBJ2-2; TRBD1 agrees at 7 bases. The CDR3: CASSRQGTGELFF. CDR3 sequence (DNA): TGTGCCAGCAGCCGACAGGGTACCGGGGAGCTGTTTTTT.